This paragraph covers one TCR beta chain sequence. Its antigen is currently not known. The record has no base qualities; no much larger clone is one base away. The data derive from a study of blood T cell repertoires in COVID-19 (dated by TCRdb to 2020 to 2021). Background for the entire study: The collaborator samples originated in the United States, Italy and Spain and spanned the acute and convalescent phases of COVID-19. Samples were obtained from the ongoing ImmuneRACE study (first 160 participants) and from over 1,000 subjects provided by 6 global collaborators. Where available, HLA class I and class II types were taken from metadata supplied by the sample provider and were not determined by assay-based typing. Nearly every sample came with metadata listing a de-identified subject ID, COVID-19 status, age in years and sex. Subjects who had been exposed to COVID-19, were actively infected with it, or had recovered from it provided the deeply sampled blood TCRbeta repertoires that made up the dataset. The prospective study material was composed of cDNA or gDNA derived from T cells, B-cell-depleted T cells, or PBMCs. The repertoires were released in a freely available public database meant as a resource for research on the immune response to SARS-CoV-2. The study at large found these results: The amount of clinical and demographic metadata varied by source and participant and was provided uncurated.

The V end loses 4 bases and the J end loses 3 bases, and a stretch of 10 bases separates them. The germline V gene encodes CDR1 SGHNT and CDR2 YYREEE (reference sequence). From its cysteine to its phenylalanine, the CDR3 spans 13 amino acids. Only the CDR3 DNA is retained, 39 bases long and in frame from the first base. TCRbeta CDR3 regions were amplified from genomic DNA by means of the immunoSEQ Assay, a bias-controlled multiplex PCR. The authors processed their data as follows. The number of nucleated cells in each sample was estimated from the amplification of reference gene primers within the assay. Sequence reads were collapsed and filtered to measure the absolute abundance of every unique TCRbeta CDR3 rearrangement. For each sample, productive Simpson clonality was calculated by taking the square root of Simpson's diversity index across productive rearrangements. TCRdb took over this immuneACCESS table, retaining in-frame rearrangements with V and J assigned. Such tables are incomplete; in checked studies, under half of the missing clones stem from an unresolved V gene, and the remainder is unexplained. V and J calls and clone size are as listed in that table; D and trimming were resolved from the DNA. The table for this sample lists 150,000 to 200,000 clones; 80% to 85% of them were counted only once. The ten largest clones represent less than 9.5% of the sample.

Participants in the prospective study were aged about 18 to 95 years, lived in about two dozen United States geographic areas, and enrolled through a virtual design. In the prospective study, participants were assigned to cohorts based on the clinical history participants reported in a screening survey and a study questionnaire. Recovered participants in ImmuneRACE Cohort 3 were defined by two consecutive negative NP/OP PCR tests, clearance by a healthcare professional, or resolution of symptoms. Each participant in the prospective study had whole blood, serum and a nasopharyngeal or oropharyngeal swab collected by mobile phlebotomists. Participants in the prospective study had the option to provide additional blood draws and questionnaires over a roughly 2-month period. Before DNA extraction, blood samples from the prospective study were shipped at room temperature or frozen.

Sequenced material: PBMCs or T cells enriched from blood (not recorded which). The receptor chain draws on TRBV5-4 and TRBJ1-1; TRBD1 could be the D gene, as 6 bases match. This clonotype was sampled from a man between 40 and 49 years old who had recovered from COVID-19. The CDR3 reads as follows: CASSPQGYTEAFF. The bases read TGTGCCAGCAGCCCTCAGGGGTACACTGAAGCTTTCTTT. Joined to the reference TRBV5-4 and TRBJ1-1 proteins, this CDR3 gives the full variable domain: ETGVTQSPTHLIKTRGQQVTLRCSSQSGHNTVSWYQQALGQGPQFIFQYYREEENGRGNFPPRFSGLQFPNYSSELNVNALELDDSALYLCASSPQGYTEAFFGQGTRLTVV.